The text below deals with one TCR beta chain. The data are from a study of blood T cell repertoires in COVID-19. The wider study: In each case, the material was cDNA or gDNA derived from T cells, B-cell-depleted T cells, or PBMCs.

Original processing notes: The authors estimated nucleated cell counts from reference gene primer amplification. Profiled with immunoSEQ multiplex PCR; TCRdb holds only in-frame clones, not every one. V and J calls and clone size come straight from that table; D and trimming were deduced from the DNA. The sample lists 200,000 or so clones, under 85% seen once, with roughly 17% in the top ten. CDR1 is SNHLY, CDR2 FYNNEI, per germline. This CDR3 comprises 15 residues. V trimming: 7 bases; J trimming: 8 bases; junction bases outside the gene matches: 11. The gene calls are TRBV2 and TRBJ1-6; 7 bases are shared with TRBD1. This TCR derives from a man in his sixties with active or convalescent COVID-19. Sequencing input: peripheral blood. CDR3 sequence reads: CASTRVDRDDSPLHF. The CDR3 nucleotides read TGTGCCAGCACCAGAGTAGACAGGGATGATTCACCCCTCCACTTT.